This passage covers 9 T cell receptor beta chains from one sample sequenced in a study of CD8+ T cells in alopecia areata. RNA extraction and reverse transcription yielded cDNA as sequencing template. Data came from immunoSEQ multiplex PCR; TCRdb stores just in-frame clones and leaves some out. Of some 44,000 clones in the sample, roughly 90% were seen once. The treatment: oral pan-JAK inhibitor, 5-10 mg twice daily. The material was CD8+ T cells sorted from blood, obtained at week 24, from a patient treated with tofacitinib. The origin of the receptors is a human donor with alopecia areata.

The chain carries TRBV7-8 and TRBJ2-5; 9 bases align to TRBD2. The CDR3 has 16 residues. Per germline, CDR1 SGHVS and CDR2 FQNEAQ. After removal of 6 bases from V and 1 base from J, the junction contained 9 bases not matched to a gene. The CDR3 nucleotides read TGTGCCAGCAGGACCCAAGGCGGGGGGGCCCAAGAGACCCAGTACTTC. Translation gives CASRTQGGGAQETQYF.

This clone was seen once. The V gene is TRBV7-9, the J gene TRBJ2-7; tentatively, D is TRBD2 (6 bases). Trimming left V 4 bases short and J 3 bases short, with 13 bases between. CDR3 length: 14 amino acids. Germline V gene lookup returns CDR1 SEHNR and CDR2 FQNEAQ (reference sequence). This CDR3 reads CASSSIKTSYEQYF. DNA for the CDR3: TGTGCCAGCAGCTCTATTAAGACTAGCTACGAGCAGTACTTC.

This chain joins TRBV27 and TRBJ2-7, with 7 bases matching TRBD1. The V gene end was trimmed by 7 bases and the J gene end by 0 bases; junction bases not matched to a gene: 9. Germline V gives CDR1 MNHEY, CDR2 SMNVEV (reference sequence). This CDR3 is built from 15 residues. The CDR3 DNA reads TGTGCCAGCAAAAAGACAGGGACGTCCTCCTACGAGCAGTACTTC. The encoded protein is CASKKTGTSSYEQYF.

CDR3 sequence (DNA): TGCGCCAGCAGCCAAGGGGGACTAAACAATGAGCAGTTCTTC. This codes for CASSQGGLNNEQFF. The rearrangement joins TRBV4-1 to TRBJ2-1; 7 bases are shared with TRBD2. This CDR3 contains 14 residues. Trimming removed 1 base from V and 5 bases from J; junction bases left unmatched: 2. Germline V gene sequence: CDR1 MGHRA, CDR2 YSYEKL.

The rearrangement joins TRBV5-5 to TRBJ2-5, with D perhaps matching TRBD1 (5 bases). The CDR3 spans 16 residues. Trimming took 2 bases from V and 3 from J, leaving 17 bases between them. Germline values: CDR1 SGHKS, CDR2 YYEKEE (reference sequence). The CDR3 bases are TGTGCCAGCAGCTTAGGGGTTTTCGGAAGCGAAGAGACCCAGTACTTC. Its protein product is CASSLGVFGSEETQYF.

Here the CDR3 DNA reads TGTGCCAGCAGTGGACAGGCTTCCTACGAGCAGTACTTC. This encodes CASSGQASYEQYF. V and J are TRBV7-9 and TRBJ2-5; 7 bases match TRBD1. The better agreement between TRBJ2-7 and the DNA end casts doubt on the J call. From germline, CDR1 is SEHNR and CDR2 FQNEAQ (reference sequence). The CDR3 runs 13 residues.

The chain links TRBV6-5 to TRBJ2-7, with D perhaps matching TRBD1 or TRBD2 (5 bases each). V was pared by 2 bases and J by 0 bases, with 14 bases between. The germline gives CDR1 MNHEY, CDR2 SVGAGI. CDR3 length equals 16 residues. CDR3 in amino acids: CASSYTGRSSSYEQYF. The CDR3 nucleotides are TGTGCCAGCAGTTACACGGGACGGTCGAGCTCCTACGAGCAGTACTTC.

The chain carries TRBV28 and TRBJ2-1; 11 bases fit TRBD2. From germline, CDR1 is MDHEN and CDR2 SYDVKM. The CDR3 extends over 19 amino acids. V lost 2 bases and J lost 0; bases outside the gene matches: 9. This CDR3 is CASSLETSGGPSSYNEQFF. The CDR3 nucleotides read TGTGCCAGCAGTTTAGAAACTAGCGGGGGCCCGAGCTCCTACAATGAGCAGTTCTTC.

The V call is TRBV7-9, the J call TRBJ2-5; no firm D call. Trimming left V 1 base short and J 4 bases short, with 7 bases between. Germline CDR1 and CDR2: SEHNR and FQNEAQ (reference sequence). The CDR3 totals 13 residues. The CDR3 DNA reads TGTGCCAGCAGCTTAGGAGGCAGAGAGACCCAGTACTTC. Amino acid sequence: CASSLGGRETQYF.